The 15 T cell receptor beta chains listed next were all sequenced from one sample in a study of T cell repertoires in cytomegalovirus infection. TCRdb itself ran the reads through MiXCR, one entry per CDR3 protein. The sample consists of 200,000 or so distinct CDR3 sequences, about 28% of them appearing once. Sequencing input: PBMCs. Source of these receptors: a human donor in good health (CMV status not recorded). Some clones in this sample may be carry-over from other donors' samples.

The rearrangement joins TRBV7-8 to TRBJ2-6, with 7 nucleotides matching TRBD1. The CDR3 extends over 20 amino acids. Germline CDR1 and CDR2: SGHVS and FQNEAQ. V was pared by 6 bases and J by 0 bases, with 17 bases of the junction left unmatched. CDR3 nucleotides: TGTGCCAGCAGGTTAAAAGGCTCGACAGGGATCGGCTCTGGGGCCAACGTCCTGACTTTC. The encoded protein is CASRLKGSTGIGSGANVLTF.

This rearrangement joins TRBV2 to TRBJ1-5; D possibly corresponds to TRBD1 (5 bases). This CDR3 contains 14 residues. Germline lookup yields CDR1 SNHLY and CDR2 FYNNEI. CDR3 amino acids: CASTYVGQGQPQHF. As DNA, the CDR3 is TGTGCTTCGACCTATGTGGGGCAGGGTCAGCCCCAGCATTTT.

A few counts support this clonotype. DNA for the CDR3: TGCAGTGCTAGTGGCGGGGGGGCACTCACAGATACGCAGTATTTT. The encoded protein is CSASGGGALTDTQYF. The chain is built from TRBV20-1 and TRBJ2-3, with 9 positions matching TRBD2. Germline trimming cut 3 bases from V and 2 bases from J; bases unmatched to any gene: 6. The CDR3 length is 15 residues. The V gene's germline CDR1 is DFQATT and CDR2 SNEGSKA (reference sequence).

This sequence joins TRBV23-1 and TRBJ1-2, with 7 bases lining up with TRBD1. TRBV23-1 is flagged as an ORF with uncertain function. V was pared by 0 bases and J by 7 bases, with 11 bases of the junction left unmatched. The CDR3 extends over 16 amino acids. The CDR3 DNA reads as TGCGCCAGCAGTCAATCTAGGAGAGGGGGCGTGGGTGGCTACACCTTC. The encoded protein is CASSQSRRGGVGGYTF.

This chain links TRBV3-1 with TRBJ2-1; D unclear. There are 15 residues in the CDR3. Trimming shortened V by 0 bases and J by 2 bases, and 8 bases separated the two germline ends. Germline values: CDR1 LGHDT, CDR2 YNNKEL (reference sequence). CDR3 amino acids: CASSQDLPAYNEQFF. DNA for the CDR3: TGTGCCAGCAGCCAAGATCTCCCGGCCTACAATGAGCAGTTCTTC.

This clonotype came up a few times. The genes are TRBV5-1 and TRBJ2-2, with D possibly TRBD1 on 6 matching bases. This CDR3 comprises 16 residues. Trimming left V 3 bases short and J 0 bases short, with 12 bases between. Germline loops: CDR1 SGHRS, CDR2 YFSETQ. The CDR3 coding sequence is TGCGCCAGCAGCTCCCAGGACAGCTCGAACACCGGGGAGCTGTTTTTT. It encodes CASSSQDSSNTGELFF.

This clonotype was detected a few times. V and J are TRBV10-3 and TRBJ1-4; maybe TRBD1 (6 bases). CDR1 and CDR2 (germline): ENHRY, SYGVKD. The CDR3 has 15 residues. V lost 7 bases and J 3 bases, leaving 15 bases between the germline ends. The CDR3 loop is CAIKEGGQPNEKLFF. Here the CDR3 DNA reads TGTGCCATCAAGGAAGGGGGGCAGCCTAATGAAAAACTGTTTTTT.

The chain employs TRBV4-2 and TRBJ2-2, with 7 nucleotides matching TRBD2. The CDR3 loop spans 18 amino acids. The germline CDR1 and CDR2 sequences are LGHNA and YNFKEQ. After removal of 4 bases from V and 3 bases from J, the junction contained 14 bases not matched to a gene. This chain's CDR3 is CASSRGTSGGEHTGELFF. The DNA for the CDR3 is TGTGCCAGCAGCCGAGGGACGTCGGGGGGAGAACACACCGGGGAGCTGTTTTTT.

The chain employs TRBV30 and TRBJ1-1, with D tentatively TRBD1 (6 bases). From germline, CDR1 is GTSNPN and CDR2 SVGIG (reference sequence). This CDR3 has 12 amino acids. Trimming shortened V by 1 base and J by 10 bases, and 13 bases separated the two germline ends. The CDR3 coding sequence is TGTGCCTGGAGTGGGCAGGGGCTAGTAGCTTTCTTT. Translated, it gives CAWSGQGLVAFF.

This clonotype was detected ten times or more. V and J are TRBV7-2 and TRBJ2-2; weak D call: TRBD2 (7 bases). V was pared by 5 bases and J by 0 bases, with 13 bases between. The CDR3 is 16 residues long. The V gene's germline CDR1 is SGHTA and CDR2 FQGNSA. The CDR3 DNA follows: TGTGCCAGCAGCCGTACGGGGGGCGCGAACACCGGGGAGCTGTTTTTT. This gives the protein CASSRTGGANTGELFF.

Ten or more counts support this clonotype. This chain links TRBV7-9 with TRBJ1-5; D possibly corresponds to TRBD1 (5 bases). In germline, CDR1 is SEHNR, CDR2 FQNEAQ (reference sequence). The V end was cut by 8 bases, the J end by 0 bases, with 20 bases between. The CDR3 runs 17 residues. CDR3 in amino acids: CASGEGTGSYSNQPQHF. CDR3 DNA: TGTGCCAGCGGAGAAGGGACGGGATCTTATAGCAATCAGCCCCAGCATTTT.

V gene TRBV5-5 combines with J gene TRBJ2-2; D unresolved. This CDR3 is built from 16 residues. V was trimmed by 4 bases and J by 1 base, leaving 14 bases between them. The germline V gene encodes CDR1 SGHKS and CDR2 YYEKEE (reference sequence). CDR3 in DNA: TGTGCCAGCAGCCCATCCAGAGCCTTGAACACCGGGGAGCTGTTTTTT. This gives the protein CASSPSRALNTGELFF.

This clonotype was observed a few times. The chain carries TRBV6-2 or TRBV6-3 and TRBJ1-4; tentative D call: TRBD1 (5 bases). From germline, CDR1 is MNHEY and CDR2 SVGEGT. V lost 5 bases, J lost 4 bases, and 14 bases lay in between. The CDR3 has 15 residues. The DNA for the CDR3 is TGTGCCAGCAGTCCCCGCGGGGGAGGTAATGAAAAACTGTTTTTT. Translated: CASSPRGGGNEKLFF.

Only a few counts were recorded for this clonotype. V usage is TRBV7-9 and J usage is TRBJ2-3; TRBD2 matches at 13 bases. V shed 5 bases, J shed 5 bases, and the junction held 7 bases outside the gene matches. Per the germline V gene, CDR1 is SEHNR and CDR2 is FQNEAQ (reference sequence). CDR3 length: 16 amino acids. DNA of the CDR3: TGTGCCAGCAGCCCTGGGACTAGCGGGGAAAGAGATACGCAGTATTTT. Its translation is CASSPGTSGERDTQYF.

The table lists this clonotype with many counts. The chain joins TRBV7-6 to TRBJ1-1; TRBD1 might be the D (5 bases). Germline V gene data show CDR1 as SGHVS and CDR2 as FNYEAQ. Trimming took off 3 bases at V and 0 bases at J, with 5 bases between the two ends. This CDR3 contains 13 residues. The CDR3 coding sequence is TGTGCCAGCAGCTTGACAGTGAACACTGAAGCTTTCTTT. Translation gives CASSLTVNTEAFF.